These T cell receptor beta chains were read from a single sample in a study of naive and memory T cell subsets. TCRdb called the UMI-ligation and nested PCR reads again in MiXCR, with one record for every CDR3 protein. The sample holds 2,200 or so distinct CDR3 sequences, approximately 4% seen once. The starting material was skin, obtained from a saline injection site in the skin. The receptors originated from an adult in good health. Both conserved end residues are part of each CDR3. The order of the fields is V gene, clone size, D gene, J gene, CDR3 protein, CDR3 DNA. D genes are given only for firm matches. The size of a clone is reported for some rows only, either as once, few or many, or as a class for expanded clones.

v_call: TRBV4-2
clone_size: few
d_call: TRBD2
j_call: TRBJ2-5
cdr3_aa: CASSQDRTSGGPAQETQYF
cdr3_nt: TGTGCCAGCAGCCAAGATCGTACTAGCGGGGGCCCCGCCCAAGAGACCCAGTACTTC

v_call: TRBV7-8
clone_size: medium-sized
d_call: -
j_call: TRBJ2-2
cdr3_aa: CASSPRSTGELFF
cdr3_nt: TGTGCCAGCAGCCCACGATCCACCGGGGAGCTGTTTTTT

v_call: TRBV2
clone_size: many
d_call: TRBD2
j_call: TRBJ2-1
cdr3_aa: CASSEALGLAPHNEQFF
cdr3_nt: TGTGCCAGCAGTGAAGCGCTGGGACTAGCCCCTCACAATGAGCAGTTCTTC

v_call: TRBV6-5
clone_size: medium-sized
d_call: -
j_call: TRBJ1-2
cdr3_aa: CASSPEFDYGYTF
cdr3_nt: TGTGCCAGCAGTCCCGAATTCGACTATGGCTACACCTTC

v_call: TRBV3-1
clone_size: large
d_call: -
j_call: TRBJ2-1
cdr3_aa: CASSQAARNEQFF
cdr3_nt: TGTGCCAGCAGCCAAGCGGCCCGCAATGAGCAGTTCTTC

v_call: TRBV12-5
clone_size: medium-sized
d_call: TRBD2
j_call: TRBJ2-1
cdr3_aa: CASATGQRGHNEQFF
cdr3_nt: TGTGCTAGTGCCACCGGCCAGCGGGGCCACAATGAGCAGTTCTTC

v_call: TRBV5-4
clone_size: -
d_call: -
j_call: TRBJ1-3
cdr3_aa: CASSLNRGVDSGNTIYF
cdr3_nt: TGTGCCAGCAGCTTGAATCGGGGAGTAGACTCTGGAAACACCATATATTTT

v_call: TRBV7-9
clone_size: large
d_call: -
j_call: TRBJ2-3
cdr3_aa: CALRDLLSTDTQYF
cdr3_nt: TGTGCCCTCCGGGACCTACTAAGCACAGATACGCAGTATTTT

v_call: TRBV12-3/TRBV12-4
clone_size: medium-sized
d_call: -
j_call: TRBJ2-1
cdr3_aa: CASSFGPGEQFF
cdr3_nt: TGTGCCAGCAGTTTCGGACCGGGAGAGCAGTTCTTC

v_call: TRBV5-1
clone_size: medium-sized
d_call: -
j_call: TRBJ1-4
cdr3_aa: CASSLAGGGGEKLFF
cdr3_nt: TGCGCCAGCAGCTTGGCCGGCGGGGGAGGAGAAAAACTGTTTTTT

v_call: TRBV2
clone_size: medium-sized
d_call: -
j_call: TRBJ1-1
cdr3_aa: CASRVEAGATEAFF
cdr3_nt: TGTGCCAGCAGAGTAGAAGCAGGGGCCACTGAAGCTTTCTTT

v_call: TRBV20-1
clone_size: large
d_call: -
j_call: TRBJ2-2
cdr3_aa: CSANRGRTGELFF
cdr3_nt: TGCAGTGCTAATCGGGGTCGCACCGGGGAGCTGTTTTTT

v_call: TRBV9
clone_size: medium-sized
d_call: TRBD2
j_call: TRBJ2-7
cdr3_aa: CASSTPGLAALQFYEQYF
cdr3_nt: TGTGCCAGCAGCACACCGGGACTAGCGGCCCTTCAGTTCTACGAGCAGTACTTC

v_call: TRBV20-1
clone_size: medium-sized
d_call: -
j_call: TRBJ1-3
cdr3_aa: CSARGEGFSGNTIYF
cdr3_nt: TGCAGTGCTAGAGGGGAGGGATTTTCTGGAAACACCATATATTTT

v_call: TRBV29-1
clone_size: medium-sized
d_call: -
j_call: TRBJ1-1
cdr3_aa: CSVGEVYGTEAFF
cdr3_nt: TGCAGCGTTGGGGAGGTCTATGGCACTGAAGCTTTCTTT

v_call: TRBV11-2
clone_size: medium-sized
d_call: TRBD1
j_call: TRBJ2-7
cdr3_aa: CASSPGQGRAQYF
cdr3_nt: TGTGCCAGCAGCCCCGGACAGGGGCGGGCTCAGTACTTC

v_call: TRBV19
clone_size: medium-sized
d_call: TRBD1
j_call: TRBJ1-1
cdr3_aa: CASSSRQGAGRTEAFF
cdr3_nt: TGTGCCAGTAGTAGTCGACAGGGGGCTGGTCGTACTGAAGCTTTCTTT

v_call: TRBV18
clone_size: medium-sized
d_call: TRBD2
j_call: TRBJ2-1
cdr3_aa: CASSPLSGGNEQFF
cdr3_nt: TGTGCCAGCTCACCATTGAGCGGGGGGAATGAGCAGTTCTTC

v_call: TRBV12-3/TRBV12-4
clone_size: many
d_call: TRBD1
j_call: TRBJ1-2
cdr3_aa: CASSPRDRVVANYGYTF
cdr3_nt: TGTGCCAGCAGTCCAAGGGACAGGGTGGTGGCTAACTATGGCTACACCTTC

v_call: TRBV6-6
clone_size: large
d_call: -
j_call: TRBJ1-5
cdr3_aa: CASRSARQPQHF
cdr3_nt: TGTGCCAGCAGGTCGGCCCGACAGCCCCAGCATTTT

v_call: TRBV12-3/TRBV12-4
clone_size: medium-sized
d_call: -
j_call: TRBJ2-6
cdr3_aa: CASSLGASHVSGANVLTF
cdr3_nt: TGTGCCAGCAGTTTAGGGGCTAGCCACGTCTCTGGGGCCAACGTCCTGACTTTC

v_call: TRBV12-3/TRBV12-4
clone_size: medium-sized
d_call: -
j_call: TRBJ2-1
cdr3_aa: CASSQNRWNEQFF
cdr3_nt: TGTGCCAGCAGTCAGAATAGGTGGAATGAGCAGTTCTTC

v_call: TRBV20-1
clone_size: medium-sized
d_call: TRBD2
j_call: TRBJ2-3
cdr3_aa: CSASRVSGTGDTQYF
cdr3_nt: TGCAGTGCTAGCCGCGTTAGCGGGACGGGGGATACGCAGTATTTT

v_call: TRBV27
clone_size: medium-sized
d_call: -
j_call: TRBJ1-5
cdr3_aa: CASSFGGSGNQPQHF
cdr3_nt: TGTGCCAGCAGTTTCGGGGGTTCTGGCAATCAGCCCCAGCATTTT

v_call: TRBV12-3/TRBV12-4
clone_size: medium-sized
d_call: TRBD2
j_call: TRBJ2-1
cdr3_aa: CASSLGLAGGGLGQFF
cdr3_nt: TGTGCCAGCAGTTTAGGGCTAGCGGGAGGGGGGTTAGGGCAGTTCTTC

v_call: TRBV10-1
clone_size: medium-sized
d_call: TRBD1
j_call: TRBJ1-1
cdr3_aa: CASSPYTGVNTEAFF
cdr3_nt: TGCGCCAGCAGTCCTTACACAGGGGTGAACACTGAAGCTTTCTTT

v_call: TRBV29-1
clone_size: large
d_call: TRBD2
j_call: TRBJ2-1
cdr3_aa: CSVLSGLPEQFF
cdr3_nt: TGCAGCGTTCTATCGGGACTACCAGAGCAGTTCTTC

v_call: TRBV27
clone_size: medium-sized
d_call: -
j_call: TRBJ2-1
cdr3_aa: CASIPGGRNEQFF
cdr3_nt: TGTGCCAGCATCCCCGGAGGGAGAAATGAGCAGTTCTTC

v_call: TRBV6-1
clone_size: medium-sized
d_call: TRBD1
j_call: TRBJ1-1
cdr3_aa: CASSSQGVQGARAFF
cdr3_nt: TGTGCCAGCAGCTCCCAGGGGGTGCAGGGGGCTCGGGCTTTCTTT

v_call: TRBV20-1
clone_size: medium-sized
d_call: TRBD2
j_call: TRBJ2-5
cdr3_aa: CSAPRVAGAGETQYF
cdr3_nt: TGCAGTGCTCCCCGGGTAGCGGGGGCGGGGGAGACCCAGTACTTC

v_call: TRBV6-4
clone_size: medium-sized
d_call: TRBD2
j_call: TRBJ2-2
cdr3_aa: CASSERGDTGELFF
cdr3_nt: TGTGCCAGCAGTGAGCGGGGGGACACCGGGGAGCTGTTTTTT

v_call: TRBV20-1
clone_size: medium-sized
d_call: -
j_call: TRBJ2-1
cdr3_aa: CSARDPGLTPYNEQFF
cdr3_nt: TGCAGTGCTAGAGATCCCGGGCTCACCCCCTACAATGAGCAGTTCTTC

v_call: TRBV27
clone_size: many
d_call: -
j_call: TRBJ2-6
cdr3_aa: CASSPGHLSGANVLTF
cdr3_nt: TGTGCCAGCAGCCCGGGACATCTCTCTGGGGCCAACGTCCTGACTTTC

v_call: TRBV10-3
clone_size: medium-sized
d_call: -
j_call: TRBJ2-7
cdr3_aa: CATEGEGYEQYF
cdr3_nt: TGTGCCACCGAGGGTGAGGGGTACGAGCAGTACTTC

v_call: TRBV6-6
clone_size: medium-sized
d_call: -
j_call: TRBJ2-1
cdr3_aa: CASGDRLQQFF
cdr3_nt: TGTGCCAGCGGGGATCGTTTGCAGCAGTTCTTC

v_call: TRBV4-3
clone_size: few
d_call: -
j_call: TRBJ2-1
cdr3_aa: CASSPRGNNEQFF
cdr3_nt: TGCGCCAGCAGCCCCCGGGGGAACAATGAGCAGTTCTTC

v_call: TRBV2
clone_size: medium-sized
d_call: TRBD2
j_call: TRBJ2-7
cdr3_aa: CASSPWASGGYEQYF
cdr3_nt: TGTGCCAGCAGTCCATGGGCTAGCGGGGGTTACGAGCAGTACTTC

v_call: TRBV5-1
clone_size: many
d_call: -
j_call: TRBJ2-7
cdr3_aa: CASRPELTGINPTEQYF
cdr3_nt: TGCGCCAGCAGGCCGGAGCTAACAGGGATAAACCCTACGGAGCAGTACTTC

v_call: TRBV18
clone_size: -
d_call: -
j_call: TRBJ1-1
cdr3_aa: CASSDLPGGAANTEAFF
cdr3_nt: TGTGCCAGCTCTGATCTGCCGGGTGGGGCGGCGAACACTGAAGCTTTCTTT

v_call: TRBV12-3/TRBV12-4
clone_size: many
d_call: -
j_call: TRBJ2-1
cdr3_aa: CASSSENYNEQFF
cdr3_nt: TGTGCCAGCAGTTCTGAAAACTACAATGAGCAGTTCTTC

v_call: TRBV13
clone_size: large
d_call: -
j_call: TRBJ1-2
cdr3_aa: CASSLNPPGGDYRYTF
cdr3_nt: TGTGCCAGCAGCTTAAATCCCCCGGGAGGTGATTATCGCTACACCTTC

v_call: TRBV5-4
clone_size: few
d_call: -
j_call: TRBJ2-2
cdr3_aa: CASSSTGRANTGELFF
cdr3_nt: TGTGCCAGCAGCTCCACCGGCAGGGCGAACACCGGGGAGCTGTTTTTT

v_call: TRBV12-3/TRBV12-4
clone_size: medium-sized
d_call: TRBD2
j_call: TRBJ2-1
cdr3_aa: CASTPTRLAGVSYNEQFF
cdr3_nt: TGTGCCAGCACCCCTACGAGACTAGCGGGAGTGTCCTACAATGAGCAGTTCTTC

v_call: TRBV19
clone_size: -
d_call: -
j_call: TRBJ1-5
cdr3_aa: CASRPGQPLGNQPQHF
cdr3_nt: TGTGCCAGTAGACCCGGACAGCCCCTTGGGAATCAGCCCCAGCATTTT

v_call: TRBV4-1
clone_size: medium-sized
d_call: TRBD1
j_call: TRBJ2-7
cdr3_aa: CASRTGVGEQYF
cdr3_nt: TGCGCCAGCAGAACAGGGGTCGGCGAGCAGTACTTC

v_call: TRBV7-9
clone_size: large
d_call: -
j_call: TRBJ2-3
cdr3_aa: CASSLTGTHGTQYF
cdr3_nt: TGTGCCAGCAGCTTAACGGGGACCCACGGTACGCAGTATTTT

v_call: TRBV30
clone_size: medium-sized
d_call: -
j_call: TRBJ2-7
cdr3_aa: CAWSVRSGQGYF
cdr3_nt: TGTGCCTGGAGTGTACGCTCCGGTCAGGGGTACTTC

v_call: TRBV4-1
clone_size: medium-sized
d_call: TRBD2
j_call: TRBJ2-3
cdr3_aa: CASSQGLAGATDTQYF
cdr3_nt: TGCGCCAGCAGCCAAGGGCTAGCGGGGGCCACAGATACGCAGTATTTT

v_call: TRBV6-6
clone_size: medium-sized
d_call: TRBD2
j_call: TRBJ2-4
cdr3_aa: CASRLGLAELIAKNIQYF
cdr3_nt: TGTGCCAGCAGGCTGGGCCTAGCGGAGCTGATAGCCAAAAACATTCAGTACTTC

v_call: TRBV28
clone_size: -
d_call: TRBD2
j_call: TRBJ2-3
cdr3_aa: CASSFLAGTDTQYF
cdr3_nt: TGTGCCAGCAGTTTCCTAGCGGGAACAGATACGCAGTATTTT

v_call: TRBV6-2/TRBV6-3
clone_size: -
d_call: -
j_call: TRBJ2-3
cdr3_aa: CANSFFLITSTDTQYF
cdr3_nt: TGTGCCAACAGTTTCTTCCTCATAACTAGCACAGATACGCAGTATTTT

v_call: TRBV24-1
clone_size: medium-sized
d_call: -
j_call: TRBJ1-1
cdr3_aa: CATSDRDSLVEAFF
cdr3_nt: TGTGCCACCAGTGATCGCGATAGTTTGGTTGAAGCTTTCTTT

v_call: TRBV19
clone_size: -
d_call: TRBD1
j_call: TRBJ2-1
cdr3_aa: CASSPGQFTYNEQFF
cdr3_nt: TGTGCCAGTAGCCCGGGACAGTTTACCTACAATGAGCAGTTCTTC

v_call: TRBV20-1
clone_size: medium-sized
d_call: TRBD1
j_call: TRBJ2-2
cdr3_aa: CSARDGDRGNLGELFF
cdr3_nt: TGCAGTGCTAGAGATGGGGACAGGGGGAATCTCGGGGAGCTGTTTTTT

v_call: TRBV7-2
clone_size: medium-sized
d_call: TRBD2
j_call: TRBJ2-1
cdr3_aa: CASSLSGGTHNEQFF
cdr3_nt: TGTGCCAGCAGCCTGAGCGGGGGGACCCACAATGAGCAGTTCTTC

v_call: TRBV7-9
clone_size: medium-sized
d_call: -
j_call: TRBJ2-5
cdr3_aa: CASRDKGGETQYF
cdr3_nt: TGTGCCAGCCGGGACAAAGGGGGTGAGACCCAGTACTTC

v_call: TRBV5-6
clone_size: medium-sized
d_call: TRBD2
j_call: TRBJ2-1
cdr3_aa: CASSSPGLAGDLEQFF
cdr3_nt: TGTGCCAGCAGCTCCCCGGGACTAGCGGGGGACCTTGAGCAGTTCTTC

v_call: TRBV11-2
clone_size: medium-sized
d_call: -
j_call: TRBJ2-7
cdr3_aa: CASSLQGDHNYEQYF
cdr3_nt: TGTGCCAGCAGCTTACAAGGGGACCATAACTACGAGCAGTACTTC

v_call: TRBV11-1
clone_size: medium-sized
d_call: -
j_call: TRBJ1-1
cdr3_aa: CASSLDLMNTEAFF
cdr3_nt: TGTGCCAGCAGCTTAGACCTAATGAACACTGAAGCTTTCTTT

v_call: TRBV10-3
clone_size: many
d_call: TRBD1
j_call: TRBJ1-2
cdr3_aa: CAISDSGTAGYGYTF
cdr3_nt: TGTGCCATCAGTGATTCCGGGACAGCCGGCTATGGCTACACCTTC